What follows is one TCR beta chain and its context. The sample holds a few counts of this clonotype. No antigen is known for it. No clone much larger than this one lies a single base away; base qualities are absent. From the germline V gene, CDR1 is SGHDN and CDR2 is FVKESK. Spanning cysteine to phenylalanine, the CDR3 consists of 14 amino acids. Only the CDR3 part of the read is kept: 42 bases, read in frame from the first base. V loses 5 bases at its end and J loses 4 bases; junction bases beyond the gene matches: 6. Libraries were constructed by 5' RACE. Reads for this sample came from an Illumina HiSeq 2500. A second 7 to 11 cycle PCR used a sample-barcoded 5' primer and a J-beta primer mix. A unique molecular identifier was introduced onto each TCR beta cDNA molecule by a template-switch 5' adaptor carrying 12 random nucleotides. Each sample yielded at least 2.5 million CDR3-containing paired-end reads. All of the RNA was converted into first-strand cDNA using the Mint cDNA synthesis kit, with a TRBC-specific oligonucleotide serving as the primer. After uracil-DNA glycosylase treatment, a first 18-cycle PCR used universal primers M1SS and BC2_uni_R on all cDNA. Concerning the study's data processing: For normalization, 1 million high-quality reads were randomly selected from each sample, with every read carrying a distinct molecular identifier. Reads sharing molecular identifiers were discarded rather than binned into consensus sequences. MiTCR, run with a Q25 quality threshold and the strictest error-elimination algorithm, handled CDR3 identification, clonotype clustering and error correction. A nonparametric unseen species model with Euler transformation was used to estimate a lower bound on total TCR beta diversity. TCRdb cleaned the public reads at Q25 with fastp, built clones with MiXCR and kept in-frame beta chains. For every CDR3 protein sequence, its rows merge into one entry that carries the most common genes and DNA. TCRdb, not the authors, supplied the V and J calls. The sample profile shows roughly 1,500,000 distinct CDR3 sequences; 40% to 50% of them were found once. 7.9% of the sample belongs to the ten largest clones.

The sample belongs to a study of blood T cells in healthy people across ages (dated by TCRdb to the mid-2010s). At the level of the whole study: Template switching captured roughly one uniquely barcoded TCR beta cDNA molecule per two T cells in model experiments. Using deep sequencing normalized with unique cDNA molecular identifiers, the study measured how TCR beta repertoire diversity changes with age. The donors were divided into four age groups: young (average about 16 years), middle-aged (approximately 41), aged (approximately 64) and long-lived (82). To avoid experimental bias, donors of different ages were distributed randomly across sequencing lanes. Two additional independent replicas of 1 million unique cDNA reads from the same blood draw were analyzed for two donors (one aged 18 to 30 and one aged 80 or older). What the research found in general, with its limitations: There was a strong correlation between observed TCR beta diversity and the percentage of naive T cells measured by flow cytometry. Compared with the aged group, more naive CD4+ T cells, fewer expanded clones and increased TCR diversity were shown by the long-lived group, suggesting age selection. Because the CMV infection status of the donors was unknown, age-related changes in expanded clonotypes may potentially have been confounded. Observed TCR beta diversity per million T cells fell roughly linearly with age, and a significant reduction was already apparent by age around 44. Estimates of total diversity based on one million sequenced T cells were considered lower bounds and underestimates. Because profiling used bulk unsorted PBMCs, naive and antigen-experienced compartments could not be compared conclusively.

The 39 donors, aged about 6 to 95 years, were systemically healthy Caucasian individuals from Russia. About 10 milliliters of peripheral blood were drawn from each donor into EDTA-treated Vacutainer tubes. PBMCs were isolated by Ficoll-Paque density-gradient centrifugation, with at least 7 million obtained per sample. Trizol reagent was used to extract total RNA from the PBMCs, yielding at least 5.5 micrograms per sample. For every donor, an aliquot of PBMCs went through flow cytometry to measure the percentages of naive CD45RAhigh/CD27high T cells. The sequenced material came from blood. The chain was built from TRBV14 and TRBJ2-3, with 7 bases in between that match TRBD1. The TCR sequence derives from a woman aged 18-30 years in good health. The DNA sequence reads TGTGCCAGCAGCTTCGGACAGGCCTCAGATACGCAGTATTTT. Its protein product is CASSFGQASDTQYF.